This T cell receptor (beta chain) was captured by sequencing in a study of T cell responses to AZD1222 COVID-19 vaccine. Study conclusions and caveats: Baseline seropositives among AZD1222 recipients totaled only five to seven. The span of vaccine-associated CD4 TCRs extended across spike, with dominance at 160-218 and 743-854.

On this clone itself: No antigen is known for it.

Deletions cut 7 bases from V and 2 bases from J, with 8 bases between. Germline CDR1 is LNHDA and CDR2 is SQIVND (reference sequence). This CDR3 region has 13 residues. The assay was immunoSEQ multiplex PCR, and TCRdb's table has in-frame clones only and misses some. The profile shows some 120,000 clones, over 80% of them singletons. V and J are TRBV19 and TRBJ2-2; D unclear. The origin of this receptor is an adult in good health. Sequencing used peripheral blood, obtained on day 0 of AZD1222 vaccination. Written as DNA, the CDR3 is TGTGCCAGTAATTTGGGAAACACCGGGGAGCTGTTTTTT. Its protein product is CASNLGNTGELFF.